These 29 T cell receptor beta chains were all obtained from the same sample, sequenced in a study of follicular helper T cells after annual influenza vaccination (dated by TCRdb to about 2017). The method was the immunoSEQ multiplex PCR assay. TCRdb provides this immuneACCESS table in a form limited to in-frame rearrangements. Some clones are lacking; in checked studies, under half of them reflect an unresolved V gene, and why the rest are absent is not known. For this sample the table gives approximately 810 clones, of which over 75% were detected only once. More than 2% of the sample is in the top ten clones. The time point label here, explained by the study, means: 2015-2016 season, 7 days after influenza vaccination. The starting material was CXCR5+ CD38+ circulating T follicular helper cells from blood, obtained 7 days after influenza vaccination. The cell subset or site tag for this specimen amounts to: circulating Tfh, non-naive CD4+CXCR5+PD-1+ (ICOS+CD38+ or ICOS-CD38-). Receptors originate from an adult who received the influenza vaccine.

The genes are TRBV19 and TRBJ2-1, with D possibly being TRBD2 (5 bases). Trimming removed 3 bases at V and 8 bases at J, with 17 bases between. CDR1 LNHDA and CDR2 SQIVND come from the germline V gene (reference sequence). This CDR3 contains 15 residues. In nucleotides, the CDR3 is TGTGCCAGTAGTATCGGCGGCCGCACTAGGGATGAGCAGTTCTTC. This gives the protein CASSIGGRTRDEQFF.

This clone was counted a single time. In DNA, the CDR3 is TGTGCCAGCAGCCCCCAAGAGACCCAGTACTTC. Amino acid sequence: CASSPQETQYF. The chain recombines TRBV9 with TRBJ2-5; D call uncertain. V gave up 4 bases and J gave up 1 base, with 2 bases separating them. The CDR3 loop spans 11 amino acids. CDR1 is SGDLS and CDR2 is YYNGEE in the germline V gene.

In its sample, this clone was seen once. J is TRBJ2-4 and V is TRBV10-1; 9 bases fit TRBD1. From germline, CDR1 is WNHNN and CDR2 SYGVQD (reference sequence). J lost 4 bases, V lost 3 bases, and 10 bases had no gene match. CDR3 size: 17 residues. CDR3 loop: CASSEGVGQGRKNIQYF. The CDR3 DNA reads TGCGCCAGCAGTGAAGGAGTGGGACAGGGACGGAAAAACATTCAGTACTTC.

The chain couples TRBV11-2 to TRBJ1-4; no reliable D call. The germline V gene has CDR1 SGHAT and CDR2 FQNNGV. V was clipped by 1 base and J by 8 bases, with 11 bases between them. The length of the CDR3 is 14 residues. CDR3 region: CASSLVRTAEKLFF. CDR3 bases: TGTGCCAGCAGCTTAGTACGGACTGCCGAAAAACTGTTTTTT. Complete variable domain (other parts from reference TRBV11-2 and TRBJ1-4): EAGVAQSPRYKIIEKRQSVAFWCNPISGHATLYWYQQILGQGPKLLIQFQNNGVVDDSQLPKDRFSAERLKGVDSTLKIQPAKLEDSAVYLCASSLVRTAEKLFFGSGTQLSVL.

The V call is TRBV28, the J call TRBJ1-1; D uncertain. V was pared by 5 bases and J by 1 base, with 11 bases between. CDR3 size: 14 residues. Germline CDR1 MDHEN, CDR2 SYDVKM. Written as DNA, the CDR3 is TGTGCCAGCAGTCCCAGGTTTGGGAACACTGAAGCTTTCTTT. Its translation: CASSPRFGNTEAFF.

The chain combines TRBV10-3 with TRBJ1-3; D is unresolved. The germline V and J ends were trimmed by 6 bases and 0 bases, with 12 bases remaining between them. The CDR3 totals 15 residues. Looked up from germline, CDR1 is ENHRY and CDR2 is SYGVKD. The CDR3 loop reads CAISDSDFSGNTIYF. The CDR3, as DNA: TGTGCCATCAGCGATAGCGACTTCTCTGGAAACACCATATATTTT.

The chain couples TRBV4-2 to TRBJ2-4, with D tentatively TRBD1 or TRBD2 (5 bases each). The CDR3 contains 16 residues. The V gene lost 3 bases and the J gene lost 4 bases, with 16 bases spanning the gap. Germline assignment: CDR1 LGHNA and CDR2 YNFKEQ. CDR3 protein: CASSQGDLLGKNIQYF. In DNA form, the CDR3 reads TGTGCCAGCAGCCAGGGGGACCTCCTGGGGAAAAACATTCAGTACTTC.

This clone was observed a few times. The J gene is TRBJ1-2, the V gene TRBV2; 7 bases match TRBD1. Germline values: CDR1 SNHLY, CDR2 FYNNEI. After removal of 6 bases from V and 3 bases from J, the junction contained 1 base not matched to a gene. CDR3 length: 12 residues. The CDR3 loop reads CASRDRDYGYTF. The CDR3 DNA reads TGTGCCAGCAGAGACAGGGACTATGGCTACACCTTC. The full variable domain, completed using reference TRBV2 and TRBJ1-2, is EPEVTQTPSHQVTQMGQEVILRCVPISNHLYFYWYRQILGQKVEFLVSFYNNEISEKSEIFDDQFSVERPDGSNFTLKIRSTKLEDSAMYFCASRDRDYGYTFGSGTRLTVV.

This clone is a singleton in its sample. V gene TRBV2 combines with J gene TRBJ2-2; D is uncertain. Germline CDR1 is SNHLY and CDR2 is FYNNEI. The CDR3 covers 13 residues. Trimming removed 6 bases at V and 7 bases at J, with 12 bases between. The CDR3 loop reads CASRDRPGGELFF. Written as DNA, the CDR3 is TGTGCCAGCAGGGACCGGCCCGGCGGGGAGCTGTTTTTT.

This sequence joins TRBV29-1 and TRBJ2-7; D gene ambiguous. The V and J ends lost 4 bases and 6 bases respectively, with 22 bases between them. The CDR3 extends over 15 amino acids. CDR1 is SQVTM, CDR2 ANQGSEA, per germline. The CDR3 region is CSVVGARATPLEQYF. Written as DNA, the CDR3 is TGCAGCGTTGTTGGCGCACGGGCGACTCCCCTCGAGCAGTACTTC.

The chain couples TRBV5-6 to TRBJ1-4; 9 bases are shared with TRBD1. The CDR3 consists of 16 residues. Germline assignment: CDR1 SGHDT and CDR2 YYEEEE. J lost 0 bases, V lost 4 bases, and 4 bases had no gene match. The CDR3 spells CASSLGQGTTNEKLFF. Written as DNA, the CDR3 is TGTGCCAGCAGCCTGGGACAGGGAACAACTAATGAAAAACTGTTTTTT.

The chain carries TRBV14 and TRBJ1-2; D perhaps matches TRBD1 (5 bases). Germline CDR1 and CDR2: SGHDN and FVKESK. The length of the CDR3 is 13 residues. Trimming left V 4 bases short and J 5 bases short, with 11 bases between. The CDR3 nucleotides read TGTGCCAGCAGCCCGTCACAGGATTATGGCTACACCTTC. It encodes CASSPSQDYGYTF.

The chain has TRBV14 and TRBJ2-2, with TRBD1 matching 9 bases. This CDR3 is 17 amino acids long. V lost 6 bases and J lost 6; bases outside the gene matches: 14. Germline CDR1 is SGHDN and CDR2 is FVKESK. The CDR3 DNA reads as TGTGCCAGCAGTCGCCATCCTCCGGGACAGGGATCCGGGGAGCTGTTTTTT. Its translation: CASSRHPPGQGSGELFF.

The V gene is TRBV28, the J gene TRBJ1-3; TRBD1 aligns across 7 bases. The CDR3 totals 15 residues. Germline values: CDR1 MDHEN, CDR2 SYDVKM. Trimming removed 2 bases from V and 3 bases from J; junction bases left unmatched: 4. The CDR3 sequence is CASSLDREGGNTIYF. The CDR3 DNA reads as TGTGCCAGCAGTTTAGACAGGGAAGGTGGAAACACCATATATTTT.

There are a few counts of this clone. This sequence joins TRBV5-6 and TRBJ2-7, with D perhaps matching TRBD2 (6 bases). Germline CDR1 and CDR2: SGHDT and YYEEEE. Trimming stripped 6 bases from V and 2 bases from J, with 15 bases between. The CDR3 length is 14 residues. The CDR3: CASMGSGGTYEQYF. DNA of the CDR3: TGTGCCAGCATGGGCTCTGGGGGGACCTACGAGCAGTACTTC.

The sample holds a few counts of this clone. The V and J genes are TRBV7-2 and TRBJ2-3; no clear D. The CDR3 length is 14 residues. Germline V gene sequence: CDR1 SGHTA, CDR2 FQGNSA. Trimming pared 5 bases from V and 2 bases from J, leaving 11 bases between. As DNA, the CDR3 is TGTGCCAGCAGCCCCCGGGCCGTCACAGATACGCAGTATTTT. This encodes CASSPRAVTDTQYF.

The chain uses TRBV18 and TRBJ2-4; TRBD1 aligns across 7 bases. Germline V CDR1 and CDR2: KGHSH, LQKENI. V lost 3 bases to trimming and J lost 4 bases; unmatched junction nucleotides: 3. The CDR3 contains 14 residues. CDR3 nucleotides: TGTGCCAGCTCACCCGGGACAGAAAAAAACATTCAGTACTTC. Translated: CASSPGTEKNIQYF.

This CDR3 reads CASSSEGTARAYEQYF. The DNA for the CDR3 is TGTGCCAGCAGTTCCGAAGGGACAGCCAGAGCCTACGAGCAGTACTTC. The chain couples TRBV6-5 to TRBJ2-7; 7 nucleotides align to TRBD1. The CDR3 spans 16 residues. CDR1 MNHEY and CDR2 SVGAGI come from the germline V gene. With V trimmed by 4 bases and J by 2 bases, 11 bases remained unmatched.

The V call is TRBV5-1, the J call TRBJ2-1; TRBD2 matches 9 bases. The CDR3 totals 15 residues. V dropped 0 bases and J dropped 7; count of bases not matched to a gene: 5. CDR1 and CDR2 from the germline V gene are SGHRS and YFSETQ. The CDR3 DNA is TGCGCCAGCAGCTTGGGCCCTAGCGGGGAGAATGAGCAGTTCTTC. It translates to CASSLGPSGENEQFF. The variable domain in full, with the rest retrieved from reference TRBV5-1 and TRBJ2-1, is KAGVTQTPRYLIKTRGQQVTLSCSPISGHRSVSWYQQTPGQGLQFLFEYFSETQRNKGNFPGRFSGRQFSNSRSEMNVSTLELGDSALYLCASSLGPSGENEQFFGPGTRLTVL.

The CDR3 here is CASSPMGEGYTF. The CDR3 nucleotides read TGTGCCAGCTCACCCATGGGAGAGGGCTACACCTTC. The genes are TRBV18 and TRBJ1-2, with D unresolved. V lost 3 bases and J lost 8, with 10 bases in between. The CDR3 has 12 amino acids. Germline V gene lookup returns CDR1 KGHSH and CDR2 LQKENI.

In DNA form, the CDR3 reads TGCGCCAGCAGCTTGAACAGGCAAGAGACCCAGTACTTC. Protein product: CASSLNRQETQYF. The V gene is TRBV5-1, the J gene TRBJ2-5, with D perhaps matching TRBD1 (5 bases). Germline V gene sequence: CDR1 SGHRS, CDR2 YFSETQ. The V and J ends lost 1 base and 2 bases respectively, with 6 bases between them. The CDR3 has 13 amino acids.

The chain is built from TRBV5-1 and TRBJ1-1; D is undetermined. The V and J ends lost 0 bases and 0 bases respectively, with 12 bases between them. CDR1 and CDR2 from the germline V gene are SGHRS and YFSETQ. CDR3 length: 16 residues. The CDR3: CASSLDPGTMNTEAFF. CDR3 sequence (DNA): TGCGCCAGCAGCTTGGACCCCGGAACCATGAACACTGAAGCTTTCTTT.

The rearrangement links TRBV5-1 to TRBJ2-6; D gene unclear. V lost 5 bases and J lost 1, with 16 bases in between. The CDR3 is 17 amino acids. Germline CDR1 is SGHRS and CDR2 is YFSETQ. The CDR3 reads CASRQSRIISGANVLTF. The CDR3 region has the DNA TGCGCCAGCAGACAAAGCCGGATTATATCTGGGGCCAACGTCCTGACTTTC. Using reference TRBV5-1 and TRBJ2-6 for the parts outside the CDR3, the full variable domain is KAGVTQTPRYLIKTRGQQVTLSCSPISGHRSVSWYQQTPGQGLQFLFEYFSETQRNKGNFPGRFSGRQFSNSRSEMNVSTLELGDSALYLCASRQSRIISGANVLTFGAGSRLTVL.

The chain carries TRBV18 and TRBJ1-3; D call uncertain. V lost 3 bases, J lost 4 bases, and 10 bases lay in between. Germline V lookup: CDR1 KGHSH, CDR2 LQKENI. The CDR3 covers 14 residues. DNA for the CDR3: TGTGCCAGCTCACCGGGAGGGCAAGGAAACACCATATATTTT. The encoded protein is CASSPGGQGNTIYF.

CDR3 coding DNA: TGTGCCAGCAGCTTCTCCGGGAGCTCCTACAATGAGCAGTTCTTC. Protein sequence: CASSFSGSSYNEQFF. The genes are TRBV5-5 and TRBJ2-1, with D tentatively TRBD2 (6 bases). Germline CDR1 SGHKS, CDR2 YYEKEE (reference sequence). V lost 2 bases to trimming and J lost 0 bases, with 9 bases between them. CDR3 length: 15 amino acids.

This sequence joins TRBV7-9 and TRBJ2-1, with D possibly matching TRBD2 (6 bases). The CDR3 spans 12 residues. Germline-derived CDR1 and CDR2 are SEHNR and FQNEAQ (reference sequence). Trimming took off 0 bases at V and 9 bases at J, with 6 bases between the two ends. The CDR3 region is CASSLAGGEQFF. The CDR3 coding sequence is TGTGCCAGCAGCTTAGCGGGAGGTGAGCAGTTCTTC. Drawing the rest from reference TRBV7-9 and TRBJ2-1, the complete variable domain is DTGVSQNPRHKITKRGQNVTFRCDPISEHNRLYWYRQTLGQGPEFLTYFQNEAQLEKSRLLSDRFSAERPKGSFSTLEIQRTEQGDSAMYLCASSLAGGEQFFGPGTRLTVL.

The J gene is TRBJ2-2, the V gene TRBV11-3; tentative D call: TRBD1 (6 bases). V dropped 5 bases and J dropped 7 bases, with 17 bases sitting between them. Per the germline V gene, CDR1 is SGHNT and CDR2 is YENEEA. The CDR3 is 15 amino acids. This CDR3 is CASSPGQTHVGELFF. In DNA, the CDR3 is TGTGCCAGCAGCCCAGGACAGACCCATGTCGGGGAGCTGTTTTTT.

This chain connects TRBV6-5 to TRBJ1-2, with D possibly being TRBD1 (5 bases). The germline gives CDR1 MNHEY, CDR2 SVGAGI. Trimming removed 6 bases from V and 3 bases from J, with 14 bases in between. The CDR3 consists of 14 residues. The CDR3 here is CASRDEGPDYGYTF. The CDR3, as DNA: TGTGCCAGCAGAGACGAGGGGCCCGACTATGGCTACACCTTC.

The chain combines TRBV2 with TRBJ1-5; 10 bases map to TRBD1. From germline, CDR1 is SNHLY and CDR2 FYNNEI. The CDR3 consists of 13 residues. V shed 8 bases, J shed 6 bases, and the junction held 4 bases outside the gene matches. CDR3 loop: CASRGQGGQPQHF. The CDR3 DNA reads as TGTGCCAGCCGCGGACAGGGGGGTCAGCCCCAGCATTTT.